A single sample gave rise to the 17 T cell receptor beta chains below, sequenced in a study of OX40 agonist ivuxolimab in advanced cancers. The library was obtained by the immunoSEQ multiplex PCR assay. The table comes from immuneACCESS by way of TCRdb, which keeps in-frame sequences with V and J called. Part of the clones is missing from these tables; in studies checked, under half for an unresolved V gene and the rest for unknown reasons. For this sample there are roughly 89,000 clones; roughly 80% appear just once. Together, the top ten hold approximately 1.7% of the sample. The sequencing used CD4+ or CD8+ T cells sorted from blood, collected in a trial of the OX40 agonist ivuxolimab. The receptor set was obtained from an adult with an advanced solid tumor such as melanoma, head and neck, liver or kidney cancer.

The chain couples TRBV30 to TRBJ1-5, with D perhaps TRBD1 (5 bases). In germline, CDR1 is GTSNPN, CDR2 SVGIG (reference sequence). Trimming shortened V by 3 bases and J by 3 bases, and 15 bases separated the two germline ends. CDR3 length: 15 amino acids. For the CDR3, the DNA is TGTGCCTGGAGCCCTACGGGGCGGAACAATCAGCCCCAGCATTTT. Translated: CAWSPTGRNNQPQHF.

The chain has TRBV19 and TRBJ2-1; D is undetermined. The germline V gene has CDR1 LNHDA and CDR2 SQIVND (reference sequence). The CDR3 has 11 residues. Trimming left V 4 bases short and J 9 bases short, with 7 bases between. Here the CDR3 DNA reads TGTGCCAGTAGTAACGTTGGTGAGCAGTTCTTC. Translated, it gives CASSNVGEQFF.

The chain has TRBV7-2 and TRBJ1-1; D unclear. The CDR3 consists of 14 residues. The V end lost 5 bases, the J end lost 1 base, and 11 bases lay between the germline ends. Germline lookup yields CDR1 SGHTA and CDR2 FQGNSA. CDR3 in DNA: TGTGCCAGCAGCCAGGAAGCGGCGAACACTGAAGCTTTCTTT. This translates into CASSQEAANTEAFF.

The chain has TRBV6-5 and TRBJ2-2; 7 bases agree with TRBD1. Germline CDR1 reads MNHEY; CDR2 reads SVGAGI. The junction had 9 bases not matched to a gene; V was cut back by 6 bases and J by 5 bases. This CDR3 has 15 residues. The CDR3 sequence: CASSRDRVRTGELFF. CDR3 in DNA: TGTGCCAGCAGCCGCGACAGGGTTCGTACCGGGGAGCTGTTTTTT.

This rearrangement joins TRBV4-1 to TRBJ2-7; unclear D gene. Germline V CDR1 and CDR2: MGHRA, YSYEKL. Trimming shortened V by 0 bases and J by 6 bases, and 3 bases separated the two germline ends. The CDR3 consists of 11 residues. CDR3 residues: CASSQDSEQYF. DNA for the CDR3: TGCGCCAGCAGCCAAGATAGCGAGCAGTACTTC.

This chain connects TRBV29-1 to TRBJ1-4, with TRBD1 matching over 9 bases. Trimming removed 4 bases from V and 5 bases from J; junction bases left unmatched: 5. This CDR3 has 14 residues. The germline CDR1 and CDR2 sequences are SQVTM and ANQGSEA. The CDR3 nucleotides are TGCAGCGTTGGGGGGGGACAGGGCAATGAAAAACTGTTTTTT. This translates into CSVGGGQGNEKLFF. Together with reference TRBV29-1 and TRBJ1-4, the CDR3 gives the full variable domain: SAVISQKPSRDICQRGTSLTIQCQVDSQVTMMFWYRQQPGQSLTLIATANQGSEATYESGFVIDKFPISRPNLTFSTLTVSNMSPEDSSIYLCSVGGGQGNEKLFFGSGTQLSVL.

The V gene is TRBV7-7, the J gene TRBJ2-3; D not certain. V was trimmed by 1 base and J by 4 bases, leaving 12 bases between them. The CDR3 extends over 15 amino acids. Germline V CDR1 and CDR2: SSHAT, FNYEAQ (reference sequence). CDR3 in amino acids: CASSLGGSGADTQYF. CDR3 nucleotide sequence: TGTGCCAGCAGCTTAGGTGGCTCTGGAGCAGATACGCAGTATTTT.

Notes on this clone: Other DNA sequences in the sample encode the same CDR3. The chain recombines TRBV6-6 with TRBJ2-3; D is perhaps TRBD2 (6 bases). CDR1 and CDR2 (germline): MNHNY, SVGAGI (reference sequence). There are 14 residues in the CDR3. Trimming took 7 bases from V and 2 from J, leaving 13 bases between them. CDR3: CASNSPGLTDTQYF. The CDR3 DNA follows: TGTGCCAGCAACTCCCCGGGACTCACAGATACGCAGTATTTT.

V is TRBV29-1 and J is TRBJ1-2; D ambiguous. V was trimmed by 6 bases and J by 0 bases, leaving 11 bases between them. The CDR3 runs 13 residues. Germline V gene sequence: CDR1 SQVTM, CDR2 ANQGSEA. The CDR3 reads CSVTNRANYGYTF. The CDR3 region has the DNA TGCAGCGTGACAAATAGGGCTAACTATGGCTACACCTTC.

The chain carries TRBV7-2 and TRBJ2-2; the match to TRBD2 covers 10 bases. In germline, CDR1 is SGHTA, CDR2 FQGNSA. V gave up 5 bases and J gave up 1 base; unmatched junction bases: 7. This CDR3 has 17 residues. CDR3 sequence: CASSPTRLAGNTGELFF. CDR3 in DNA: TGTGCCAGCAGCCCGACCCGACTAGCGGGGAACACCGGGGAGCTGTTTTTT.

V gene TRBV9 combines with J gene TRBJ2-5; TRBD2 aligns across 9 bases. V trimming: 0 bases; J trimming: 5 bases; junction bases outside the gene matches: 5. The CDR3 has 15 amino acids. Germline lookup yields CDR1 SGDLS and CDR2 YYNGEE. The DNA of the CDR3 is TGTGCCAGCAGCGTAGAGGGTCTAGCGGGGGAGACCCAGTACTTC. It specifies CASSVEGLAGETQYF.

The chain recombines TRBV18 with TRBJ1-5; 7 bases align to TRBD1. The V segment lost 2 bases and the J segment 7 bases; nucleotides outside the gene matches: 11. CDR1 is KGHSH and CDR2 is LQKENI in the germline V gene. The CDR3 spans 16 residues. For the CDR3, the DNA is TGTGCCAGCTCACCAAACGGGCAGGGGGTGAGGCAGCCCCAGCATTTT. This translates into CASSPNGQGVRQPQHF.

This chain connects TRBV6-6 to TRBJ1-2; D perhaps matches TRBD1 (6 bases). This CDR3 region has 12 residues. The V end lost 2 bases, the J end lost 8 bases, and 9 bases lay between the germline ends. Germline CDR1 is MNHNY and CDR2 is SVGAGI (reference sequence). The CDR3 reads CASSYLTGGYTF. CDR3 coding DNA: TGTGCCAGCAGTTACCTGACAGGCGGCTACACCTTC.

The CDR3 DNA is TGTGCCAGCAGTGTGTGGGTATGGGAGCAGTACTTC. This encodes CASSVWVWEQYF. The rearrangement uses TRBV6-1 and TRBJ2-7; no reliable D call. This CDR3 is 12 amino acids long. Looked up from germline, CDR1 is MNHNS and CDR2 is SASEGT. V lost 4 bases and J lost 7, with 11 bases in between.

The chain couples TRBV5-1 to TRBJ1-1, with 7 bases fitting TRBD1. The CDR3 has 14 amino acids. V was pared by 2 bases and J by 5 bases, with 6 bases of the junction left unmatched. Looked up from germline, CDR1 is SGHRS and CDR2 is YFSETQ. CDR3 amino acids: CASSLGDSRTEAFF. CDR3 coding DNA: TGCGCCAGCAGCTTAGGGGACAGCCGGACTGAAGCTTTCTTT. Combining the CDR3 with reference TRBV5-1 and TRBJ1-1 gives the whole variable domain KAGVTQTPRYLIKTRGQQVTLSCSPISGHRSVSWYQQTPGQGLQFLFEYFSETQRNKGNFPGRFSGRQFSNSRSEMNVSTLELGDSALYLCASSLGDSRTEAFFGQGTRLTVV.

The chain joins TRBV6-1 to TRBJ1-1; D not resolved. The CDR3 is 15 amino acids. The V gene's germline CDR1 is MNHNS and CDR2 SASEGT. V was shortened by 1 base and J by 0 bases, with 9 bases between the two germline ends. The CDR3 loop reads CASSEVGRMNTEAFF. The CDR3 DNA is TGTGCCAGCAGTGAAGTTGGCAGAATGAACACTGAAGCTTTCTTT.

This clone was detected once. The CDR3 nucleotides are TGTGCCGTCAGGGGCGGGGGCAGCTCCTACGAGCAGTACTTC. Residues: CAVRGGGSSYEQYF. V gene TRBV28 combines with J gene TRBJ2-7; D possibly corresponds to TRBD2 (7 bases). The CDR3 runs 14 residues. V gave up 11 bases and J gave up 0 bases, with 17 bases separating them. Looked up from germline, CDR1 is MDHEN and CDR2 is SYDVKM.